This T cell receptor (beta chain) was identified in a study of blood T cell repertoires in COVID-19 (TCRdb year 2020). Notes on the research overall: Samples covering the acute and convalescent phases of COVID-19 were provided by collaborators in the United States, Italy and Spain. The prospective study material was composed of cDNA or gDNA derived from T cells, B-cell-depleted T cells, or PBMCs. Subjects who had been exposed to COVID-19, were actively infected with it, or had recovered from it provided the deeply sampled blood TCRbeta repertoires that made up the dataset. A freely available public database, intended as a resource for researchers studying the immune response to SARS-CoV-2, is where the repertoires were released. The samples were drawn from the first 160 participants of the ongoing ImmuneRACE study and from 1,254 subjects provided by 6 global collaborators. A de-identified subject ID, COVID-19 status, age in years and sex were almost always included in the sample metadata. Where available, HLA class I and class II types were taken from metadata supplied by the sample provider and were not determined by assay-based typing. Paper-wide results and their limitations: Clinical and demographic metadata were provided uncurated, with the amount varying by source and participant.

On this clone itself: It lacks a known antigen. No much larger clone exists at a distance of one base, and base qualities are not known.

TCRbeta CDR3 regions were amplified from genomic DNA using the immunoSEQ Assay, a bias-controlled multiplex PCR. The original pipeline was this. The number of nucleated cells in each sample was estimated from the amplification of reference gene primers within the assay. Sequence reads were collapsed and filtered to measure the absolute abundance of every unique TCRbeta CDR3 rearrangement. Productive Simpson clonality was computed per sample as the square root of Simpson's diversity index over productive rearrangements. TCRdb mirrors the immuneACCESS table, restricted to in-frame sequences. Some clones are absent from its copies; in checked studies, under half trace to an unresolved V gene, and the reason for the others is unknown. D and trimming were read from the DNA, whereas the V and J calls and clone size are those reported in that table. Within this sample are over 80,000 clones, with around 87% of them counted one time only. Of the sample, about 20% falls within the top ten clones.

After removal of 7 bases from V and 4 bases from J, the junction retains 9 bases not matched to a gene. Including cysteine and phenylalanine, the CDR3 has 15 amino acids. The kept DNA is CDR3 alone, 45 bases in frame from the first base. The germline V gene (reference sequence) gives CDR1 as MNHEY and CDR2 as SMNVEV. The collaborating institutions used their own protocols to collect whole blood in K2EDTA tubes. For TCRbeta analysis, collaborators shipped samples in one of three forms: frozen whole blood, isolated PBMCs, or DNA extracted from either of those sample types. The rearranged segments are TRBV27 and TRBJ1-4, with TRBD1 matching 7 junction bases. Input material: peripheral blood. This clonotype was obtained from a human donor in a cohort sampled during active COVID-19. The nucleotide sequence reads TGTGCCAGCACCACAGGGGTAGGCGGTAATGAAAAACTGTTTTTT. It translates as CASTTGVGGNEKLFF.